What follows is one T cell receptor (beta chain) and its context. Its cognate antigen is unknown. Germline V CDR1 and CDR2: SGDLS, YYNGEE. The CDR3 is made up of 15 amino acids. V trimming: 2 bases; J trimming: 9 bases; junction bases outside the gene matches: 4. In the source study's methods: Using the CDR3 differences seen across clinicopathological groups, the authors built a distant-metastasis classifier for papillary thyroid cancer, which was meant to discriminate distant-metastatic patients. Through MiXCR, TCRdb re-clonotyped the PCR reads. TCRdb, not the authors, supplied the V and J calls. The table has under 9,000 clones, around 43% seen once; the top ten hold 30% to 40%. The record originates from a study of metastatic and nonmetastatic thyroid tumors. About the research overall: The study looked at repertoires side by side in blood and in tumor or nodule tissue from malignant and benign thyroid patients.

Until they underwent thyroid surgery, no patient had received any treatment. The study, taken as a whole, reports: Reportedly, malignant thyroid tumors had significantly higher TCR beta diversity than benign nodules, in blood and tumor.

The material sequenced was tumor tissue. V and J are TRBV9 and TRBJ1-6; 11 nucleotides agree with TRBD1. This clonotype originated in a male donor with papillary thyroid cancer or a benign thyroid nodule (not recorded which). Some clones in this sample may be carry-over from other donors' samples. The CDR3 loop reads CASSVAGTGGSPLHF. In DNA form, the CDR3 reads TGTGCCAGCAGCGTGGCCGGGACAGGGGGTTCACCCCTCCACTTT.